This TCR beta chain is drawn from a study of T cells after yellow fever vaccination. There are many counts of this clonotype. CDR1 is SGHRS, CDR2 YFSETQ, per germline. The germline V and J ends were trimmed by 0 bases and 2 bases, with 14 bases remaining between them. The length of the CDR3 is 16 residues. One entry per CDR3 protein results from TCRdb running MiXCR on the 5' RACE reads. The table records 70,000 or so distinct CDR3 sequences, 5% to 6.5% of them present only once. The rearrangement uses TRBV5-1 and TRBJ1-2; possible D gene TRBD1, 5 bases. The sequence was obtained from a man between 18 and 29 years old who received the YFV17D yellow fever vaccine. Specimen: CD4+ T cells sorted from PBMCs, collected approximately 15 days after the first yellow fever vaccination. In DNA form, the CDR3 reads TGCGCCAGCAGCTTGGGGTCGACAGAGGGGAACTATGGCTACACCTTC. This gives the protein CASSLGSTEGNYGYTF.